The 7 T cell receptor beta chains in this list originate from one sample, sequenced in a study of identical twins. In TCRdb, the 5' RACE reads were re-called with MiXCR into one record per CDR3 protein. The sample yields about 100,000 distinct CDR3 sequences, around 5.5% seen once. The sample taken for sequencing was memory T cells sorted from blood. The receptors come from a woman between 45 and 65 years old in good health.

This clonotype was recorded at least ten times. The CDR3, as DNA: TGCAGTGCTAGTGGCGGGAGTGGCACAGATACGCAGTATTTT. This sequence encodes CSASGGSGTDTQYF. The genes are TRBV20-1 and TRBJ2-3, with 7 bases that match TRBD2. The CDR3 sequence is 14 residues long. The trim removed 3 bases at V and 1 base at J, leaving 4 bases unmatched. Per the germline V gene, CDR1 is DFQATT and CDR2 is SNEGSKA (reference sequence).

This clonotype occurred a few times. The chain uses TRBV7-9 and TRBJ1-1; D not certain. The CDR3 has 15 amino acids. Between the trimmed V and J ends, which lost 5 bases and 1 base, there was a span of 14 bases. Germline assignment: CDR1 SEHNR and CDR2 FQNEAQ (reference sequence). DNA for the CDR3: TGTGCCAGCAGCCTCGGAGAGTACTCGAACACTGAAGCTTTCTTT. This sequence encodes CASSLGEYSNTEAFF.

This clonotype appeared many times. V is TRBV20-1 and J is TRBJ2-3, with 13 nucleotides matching TRBD2. V was clipped by 0 bases and J by 5 bases; unmatched bases: 5. The CDR3 has 16 residues. Germline V gene lookup returns CDR1 DFQATT and CDR2 SNEGSKA (reference sequence). CDR3 sequence reads: CSARDGTSGKKDTQYF. CDR3 DNA sequence: TGCAGTGCTAGAGATGGGACTAGCGGGAAGAAAGATACGCAGTATTTT.

This clonotype was seen only a few times. This rearrangement joins TRBV29-1 to TRBJ2-1; D remains unclear. Per germline, CDR1 SQVTM and CDR2 ANQGSEA. The CDR3 extends over 12 amino acids. The V end was cut by 4 bases, the J end by 8 bases, with 12 bases between. This chain's CDR3 is CSVARSWDEQFF. The CDR3 nucleotides are TGCAGCGTTGCGAGGAGTTGGGATGAGCAGTTCTTC.

By sample share, this clonotype is medium-sized (0.01 to 0.1%). The rearrangement joins TRBV20-1 to TRBJ2-1; D unclear. Germline V lookup: CDR1 DFQATT, CDR2 SNEGSKA (reference sequence). Trimming cost V 0 bases and J 6 bases, with 15 bases left between them. The CDR3 spans 15 residues. The CDR3 sequence is CSAREHGPGPNEQFF. The DNA of the CDR3 is TGCAGTGCTAGAGAACACGGGCCCGGCCCCAATGAGCAGTTCTTC.

This clonotype was seen repeatedly, ten times or more. This chain uses TRBV20-1 with TRBJ2-5; TRBD2 aligns across 12 bases. Losses at the gene ends were 0 bases for V and 4 bases for J; bases not matched to a gene: 6. Germline lookup yields CDR1 DFQATT and CDR2 SNEGSKA (reference sequence). This CDR3 spans 16 amino acids. The CDR3 here is CSARDILAGGGETQYF. The CDR3 DNA is TGCAGTGCTAGAGATATACTAGCGGGAGGTGGAGAGACCCAGTACTTC.

This clonotype was seen repeatedly, ten times or more. The chain uses TRBV12-3 or TRBV12-4 and TRBJ1-2; the D is unclear. There are 13 residues in the CDR3. The V end was cut by 1 base, the J end by 4 bases, with 7 bases between. CDR3 sequence (DNA): TGTGCCAGCAGTTTAGAGCCTTTCTATGGCTACACCTTC. Translation: CASSLEPFYGYTF.